This T cell receptor beta chain is from a study of cytomegalovirus exposure and HLA in healthy donors. Background on the study: One earlier analysis, a look at 180 million or so T cells, found 117 million unique TCR beta sequences. Study results and caveats: A likely sequencing artifact accounted for one observed cluster of highly shared sequence variants.

Comments on this clone: Its antigen remains unknown.

The PCR employed 60 Vbeta primers together with 13 Jbeta primers. TCRdb's copy holds only in-frame clones and misses some; the assay was immunoSEQ multiplex PCR. The sample records 95,000 to 150,000 clones, roughly 80% being singletons. Samples came from healthy bone marrow donors. In nominal health when sampled, donors likely had unrecorded immune exposures nonetheless. This CDR3 comprises 14 residues. CDR1 MDHEN and CDR2 SYDVKM come from the germline V gene. With 4 bases clipped from V and 3 bases from J, the junction kept 5 bases outside the gene matches. Sequencing used PBMCs. The V call is TRBV28, the J call TRBJ2-7; 8 bases are a match to TRBD1. The TCR sequence derives from a man aged 25-45 years in good health and CMV-seronegative. CDR3 DNA sequence: TGTGCCAGCAGTTGGACAGGGCCACGCTACGAGCAGTACTTC. Encoded protein: CASSWTGPRYEQYF. The full variable domain, with the rest looked up from reference TRBV28 and TRBJ2-7, is DVKVTQSSRYLVKRTGEKVFLECVQDMDHENMFWYRQDPGLGLRLIYFSYDVKMKEKGDIPEGYSVSREKKERFSLILESASTNQTSMYLCASSWTGPRYEQYFGPGTRLTVT.